This T cell receptor (beta chain) was observed in a study of OX40 agonist ivuxolimab in advanced cancers. Study context: Participants, around 80% male, averaged around 64 years of age, ranging from roughly 20 to 80. A partial response was reached by three patients: one with hepatocellular carcinoma and two with cutaneous melanoma.

Peripheral blood came from all dose cohorts at three timepoints. The CDR3 consists of 12 residues. Germline V gene lookup returns CDR1 KGHSH and CDR2 LQKENI. V lost 4 bases and J lost 1, with 4 bases in between. Repertoires were generated with immunoSEQ multiplex PCR, while TCRdb's copy carries only in-frame clones and drops some. Of about 38,000 clones listed, 87% are singletons. Sequencing was performed on CD4+ or CD8+ T cells sorted from blood, taken in a trial of the OX40 agonist ivuxolimab. This receptor was identified in an adult with an advanced solid tumor such as melanoma, head and neck, liver or kidney cancer. This chain uses TRBV18 with TRBJ1-1; no reliable D call. This CDR3 is CASSLQNTEAFF. The CDR3 DNA follows: TGTGCCAGCTCACTACAGAACACTGAAGCTTTCTTT.